This note documents a single T cell receptor (beta chain) sequence. This clone is classified as large (0.1 to 1%). Its antigen is currently not known. No base-level quality is on record; no much larger clone is a single base apart. This specimen belongs to a study of T cells in localized non-small cell lung cancer (dated by TCRdb to about 2020). At the level of the whole study: Comparing tumors with uninvolved tumor-adjacent lungs, the study looked at the T cell repertoires of hundreds of patients with early-stage NSCLC. A mean age of approximately 70 years was recorded for the NSCLC patients, of whom more than 120 were male and 107 were female. All 230 or so NSCLC patients in the cohort were treatment-naive and had localized lung tumors that were resected. On the study overall, not on this receptor specifically: Because the study design was exploratory, TCR variables were selected using unadjusted p-values without false-discovery rate correction. Uninvolved tumor-adjacent lung showed the highest T cell clonality, higher than tumor, which suggests more focused antigenic responses in the adjacent lung. A median of 57 of the top 100 tumor clones were detected in paired uninvolved adjacent lung, and 28 of these tumor clones were also found among the top 100 clones of the paired uninvolved adjacent lung. Higher blood T cell density associated with longer overall survival, while higher adjacent-lung clonality associated with shorter survival. Because multi-region tumor sequencing was not performed, intratumor heterogeneity could not be ruled out.

At diagnosis, tumor, uninvolved tumor-adjacent lung and peripheral blood were collected and then preserved as a mix of FFPE and fresh-frozen material. The CDR3 runs 13 residues from the cysteine to the phenylalanine. Only the CDR3 DNA stays, 39 bases, in frame from base 1. V was cut back by 7 bases and J by 0 bases, leaving a gap of 10 bases between them. Looking up the germline V gene yields CDR1 SGHTA and CDR2 FQGNSA. TCR beta CDR3 regions were sequenced from DNA using the immunoSEQ Assay. Per the source publication's procedure: T cell density was computed as TCR beta template counts normalized to usable DNA estimated by amplifying housekeeping genes. Richness was estimated with the preseqR package, extrapolating to 400,000 templates for PBMC samples and 120,000 templates for tissue samples. Clonality was calculated as one minus Pielou's evenness. Tissue-enriched TCRs were identified through differential abundance testing performed on productive amino-acid clonotypes, with a minimum total count of 5 and an alpha of 0.1. The Jaccard Index and the Morisita Overlap Index were used to quantify repertoire overlap between compartments. GLIPH grouped TCR beta CDR3s together with public tetramer-defined viral CDR3s, and a viral motif had to include at least three viral sequences and also show V-gene enrichment. As stored in TCRdb, this immuneACCESS dataset retains in-frame rearrangements with V and J assigned. A fraction of the clones does not appear; measured against another copy, unresolved V genes explain less than half of the discrepancy, and the remainder lacks a known reason. Clonal size and the V and J genes are those of that table, whereas D and trimming came from the DNA. In this sample the table shows roughly 2,100 clones, around a fifth of which occur a single time. Roughly an eighth of the sample comes from the top ten.

This sequence was found in a man aged 35-75 years with stage I squamous cell lung carcinoma. The sequence links TRBV7-2 to TRBJ2-7; the D gene is possibly TRBD1 or TRBD2, with 5 bases matching each. The sequencing used lung tumor tissue, collected before any cancer treatment. The DNA sequence is given as TGTGCCAGCACCCTGGGGGACTCCTACGAGCAGTACTTC. It translates to CASTLGDSYEQYF.